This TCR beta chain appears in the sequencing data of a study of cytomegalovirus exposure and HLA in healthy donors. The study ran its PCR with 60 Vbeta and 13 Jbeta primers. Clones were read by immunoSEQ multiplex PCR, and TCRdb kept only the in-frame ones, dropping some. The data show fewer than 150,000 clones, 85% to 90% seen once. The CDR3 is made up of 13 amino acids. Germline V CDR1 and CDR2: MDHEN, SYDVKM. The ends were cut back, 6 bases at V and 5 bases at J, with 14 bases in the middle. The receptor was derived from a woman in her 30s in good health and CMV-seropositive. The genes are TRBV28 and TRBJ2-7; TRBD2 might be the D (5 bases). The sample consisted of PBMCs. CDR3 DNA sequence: TGTGCCAGCAGGAGGGCGTTTCGCCACGAGCAGTACTTC. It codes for CASRRAFRHEQYF.